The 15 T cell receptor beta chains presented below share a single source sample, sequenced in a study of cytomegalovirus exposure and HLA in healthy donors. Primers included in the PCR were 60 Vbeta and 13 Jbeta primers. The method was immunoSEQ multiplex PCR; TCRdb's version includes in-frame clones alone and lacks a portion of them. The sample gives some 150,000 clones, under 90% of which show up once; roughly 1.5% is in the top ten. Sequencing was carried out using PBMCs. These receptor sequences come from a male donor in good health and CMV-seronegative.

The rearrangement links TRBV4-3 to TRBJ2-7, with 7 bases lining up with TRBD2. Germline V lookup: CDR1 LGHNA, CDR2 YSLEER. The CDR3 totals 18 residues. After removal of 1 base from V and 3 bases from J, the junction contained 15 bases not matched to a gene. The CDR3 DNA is TGCGCCAGCAGCCAAGCCCTTTCTAGCGGAGGGAGGGTCTACGAGCAGTACTTC. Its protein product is CASSQALSSGGRVYEQYF.

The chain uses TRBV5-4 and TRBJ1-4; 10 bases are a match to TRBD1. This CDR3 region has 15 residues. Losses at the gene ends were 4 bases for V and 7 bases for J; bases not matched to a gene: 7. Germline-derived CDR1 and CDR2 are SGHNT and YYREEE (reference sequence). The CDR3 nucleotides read TGTGCCAGCAGCGCGGGACAGGGGCAGATTGAAAAACTGTTTTTT. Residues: CASSAGQGQIEKLFF.

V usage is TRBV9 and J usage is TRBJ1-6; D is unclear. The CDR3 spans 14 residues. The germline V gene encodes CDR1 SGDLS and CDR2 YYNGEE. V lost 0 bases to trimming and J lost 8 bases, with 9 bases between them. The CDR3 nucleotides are TGTGCCAGCAGCGTAGCGGGGTTGGATTCACCCCTCCACTTT. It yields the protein CASSVAGLDSPLHF.

The CDR3 loop reads CASSVALGLASGELFF. Written as DNA, the CDR3 is TGTGCCAGCAGCGTAGCTTTGGGACTAGCATCCGGGGAGCTGTTTTTT. The V and J genes are TRBV9 and TRBJ2-2, with TRBD2 identical over 9 bases. This CDR3 is built from 16 residues. The V gene end was trimmed by 0 bases and the J gene end by 6 bases; junction bases not matched to a gene: 6. Germline V lookup: CDR1 SGDLS, CDR2 YYNGEE.

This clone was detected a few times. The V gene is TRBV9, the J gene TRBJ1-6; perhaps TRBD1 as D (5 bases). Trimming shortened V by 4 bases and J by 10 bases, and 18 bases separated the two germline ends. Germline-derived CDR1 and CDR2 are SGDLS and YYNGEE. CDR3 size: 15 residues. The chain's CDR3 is CASSSRVAGDSPLHF. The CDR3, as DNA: TGTGCCAGCAGCTCCCGGGTCGCGGGGGACTCACCCCTCCACTTT.

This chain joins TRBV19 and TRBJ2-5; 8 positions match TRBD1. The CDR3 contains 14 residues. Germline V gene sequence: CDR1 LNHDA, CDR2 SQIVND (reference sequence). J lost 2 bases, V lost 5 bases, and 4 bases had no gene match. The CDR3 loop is CASSATGEQETQYF. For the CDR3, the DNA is TGTGCCAGTAGTGCGACAGGGGAACAAGAGACCCAGTACTTC.

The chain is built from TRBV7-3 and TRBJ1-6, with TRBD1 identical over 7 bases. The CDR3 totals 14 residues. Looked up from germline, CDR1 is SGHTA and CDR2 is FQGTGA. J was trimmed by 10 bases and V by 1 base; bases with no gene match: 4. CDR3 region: CASSLIQGGSPLHF. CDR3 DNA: TGTGCCAGCAGCTTAATTCAGGGGGGATCACCCCTCCACTTT.

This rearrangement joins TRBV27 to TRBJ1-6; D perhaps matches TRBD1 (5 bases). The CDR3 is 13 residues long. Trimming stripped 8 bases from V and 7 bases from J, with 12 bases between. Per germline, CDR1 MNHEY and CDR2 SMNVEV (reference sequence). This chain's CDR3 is CASGGFRNSPLHF. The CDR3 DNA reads TGTGCCAGCGGGGGGTTTAGAAATTCACCCCTCCACTTT.

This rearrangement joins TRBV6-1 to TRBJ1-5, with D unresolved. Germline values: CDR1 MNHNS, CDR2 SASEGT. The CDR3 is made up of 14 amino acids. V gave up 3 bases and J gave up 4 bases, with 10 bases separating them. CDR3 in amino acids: CASSDSGRNQPQHF. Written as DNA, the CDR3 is TGTGCCAGCAGTGATTCGGGGAGGAATCAGCCCCAGCATTTT.

The CDR3 loop reads CASSLGQQTNYGYTF. Written as DNA, the CDR3 is TGCGCCAGCAGTCTTGGACAGCAGACTAACTATGGCTACACCTTC. V gene TRBV23-1 combines with J gene TRBJ1-2; a possible D gene is TRBD1 (6 bases). TRBV23-1 is sorted into the ORF group, with uncertain function. This CDR3 comprises 15 residues. With 4 bases removed from V and 0 bases from J, the gap between germline ends came to 12 bases.

The CDR3: CASSAPGTSFTDTQYF. Here the CDR3 DNA reads TGTGCCAGTAGTGCCCCCGGGACTAGCTTCACAGATACGCAGTATTTT. The rearrangement links TRBV19 to TRBJ2-3; 9 bases map to TRBD2. The germline V gene has CDR1 LNHDA and CDR2 SQIVND (reference sequence). The ends lost 5 bases at V and 2 bases at J; junction bases unmatched: 8. The CDR3 contains 16 residues.

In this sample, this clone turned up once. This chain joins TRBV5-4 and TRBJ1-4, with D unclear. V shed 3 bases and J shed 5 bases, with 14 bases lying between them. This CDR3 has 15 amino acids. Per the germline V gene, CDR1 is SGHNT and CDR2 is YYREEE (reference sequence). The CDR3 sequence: CASSSQSEPNEKLFF. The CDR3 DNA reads TGTGCCAGCAGCTCCCAATCCGAGCCAAATGAAAAACTGTTTTTT.

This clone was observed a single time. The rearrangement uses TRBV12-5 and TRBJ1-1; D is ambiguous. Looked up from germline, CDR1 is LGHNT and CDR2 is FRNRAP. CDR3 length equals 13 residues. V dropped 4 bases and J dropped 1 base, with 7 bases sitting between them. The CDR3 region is CASGSSGNTEAFF. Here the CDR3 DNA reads TGTGCTAGTGGTTCGTCAGGGAACACTGAAGCTTTCTTT. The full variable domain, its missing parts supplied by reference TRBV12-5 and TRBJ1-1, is DARVTQTPRHKVTEMGQEVTMRCQPILGHNTVFWYRQTMMQGLELLAYFRNRAPLDDSGMPKDRFSAEMPDATLATLKIQPSEPRDSAVYFCASGSSGNTEAFFGQGTRLTVV.

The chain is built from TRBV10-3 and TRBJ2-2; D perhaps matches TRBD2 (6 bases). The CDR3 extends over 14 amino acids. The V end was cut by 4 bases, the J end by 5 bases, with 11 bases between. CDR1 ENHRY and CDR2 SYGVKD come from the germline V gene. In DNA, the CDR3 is TGTGCCATCAGTGGGGGGAGGAGAACCGGGGAGCTGTTTTTT. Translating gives CAISGGRRTGELFF.

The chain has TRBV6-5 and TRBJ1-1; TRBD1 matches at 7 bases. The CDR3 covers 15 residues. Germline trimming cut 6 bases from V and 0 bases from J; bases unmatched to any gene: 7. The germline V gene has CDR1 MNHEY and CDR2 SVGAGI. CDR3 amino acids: CASRRQTGLNTEAFF. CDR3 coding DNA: TGTGCCAGCAGAAGGCAGACAGGGTTGAACACTGAAGCTTTCTTT.